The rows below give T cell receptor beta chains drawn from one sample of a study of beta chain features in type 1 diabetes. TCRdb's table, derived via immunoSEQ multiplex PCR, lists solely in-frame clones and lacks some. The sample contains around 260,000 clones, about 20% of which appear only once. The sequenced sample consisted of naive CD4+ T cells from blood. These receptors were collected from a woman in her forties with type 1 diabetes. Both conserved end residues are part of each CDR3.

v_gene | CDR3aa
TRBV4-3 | CASSQGAGLYEQYF
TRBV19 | CASTRGTEAFF
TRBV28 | CASSTAQGARGYTF
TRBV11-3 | CASSLGGRLAGDNEQFF
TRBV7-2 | CASSFGQYGYTF
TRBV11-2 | CASSLVQTGELFF
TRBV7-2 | CASSRSGTGIYEQYF
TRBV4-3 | CASSLYSGRETQYF
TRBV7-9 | CASSAGQGGTDTQYF
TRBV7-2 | CASSREYEQYF
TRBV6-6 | CASSTRTGGNEKLFF
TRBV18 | CASSRGTGDYNEQFF
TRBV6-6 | CASRRGRVDEQYF
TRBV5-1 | CASSFSGGQETQYF
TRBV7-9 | CASSLGPWGQGDYEQFF
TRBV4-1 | CASSQDRGYGYTF
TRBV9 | CASSPRDYSNTGELFF
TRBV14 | CASSLRQGGGYEQFF
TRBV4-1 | CASSQALASDSGANVLTF
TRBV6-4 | CASSDGLNQPQHF
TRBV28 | CASSPSEQFF
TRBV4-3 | CASSQVLAPPLHF
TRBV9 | CASSVDPSGRTEQFF
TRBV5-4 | CASSPPDRKNIQYF
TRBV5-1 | CASSVQGNEQFF
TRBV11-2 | CASSLAGSSYNEQFF
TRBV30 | CAWKLAGGETQYF
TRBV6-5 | CASSYSDREETQYF
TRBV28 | CATSLLNTEAFF
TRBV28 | CASSPGTSYEQYF
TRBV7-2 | CASSLGPGSDTQYF
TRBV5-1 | CASSATPNYGYTF
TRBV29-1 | CSAGVTEAFF
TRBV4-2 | CASSQGLAESSYEQYF
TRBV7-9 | CASSSGLAGEELFF
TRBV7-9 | CASSPPGGYYNEQFF
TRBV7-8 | CASSLRMNQPHHF
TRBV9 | CASSPDGTGGAYGYTF
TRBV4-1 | CASSQGRGALREQYF
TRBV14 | CASSQESGVHEKLFF
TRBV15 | CATSRPGETQYF
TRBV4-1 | CASSLRDRTYEQYF
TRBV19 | CASSNAGTANTEAFF
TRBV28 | CASSLQRETGHTQYF
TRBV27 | CASSLRSGPSNYGYTF
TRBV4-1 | CASSPRIQGWTEAFF
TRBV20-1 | CSARTAWGYTF
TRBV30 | CAWSAGSNTEAFF
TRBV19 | CASSRTGGYEQYF
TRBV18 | CASSPTLVTGTTEAFF
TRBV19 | CASRLLRQGLRSGANVLTF
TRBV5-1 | CASSSGTATDTQYF
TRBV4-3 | CASSQGWTGPGYGYTF
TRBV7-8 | CASSLASTGRGTEAFF